Shown below are 15 T cell receptor beta chains from a single sample sequenced in a study of T cell responses to AZD1222 COVID-19 vaccine. Produced via immunoSEQ multiplex PCR; TCRdb's table is partial and in-frame only. The table records approximately 200,000 clones, about nine tenths of them present only once. The sequencing used peripheral blood, collected 28 days after the second AZD1222 dose. These receptors were obtained from an adult who received the AZD1222 COVID-19 vaccine.

This clone was counted a single time. CDR3 in DNA: TGTGCCAGCAGGACAGACATGAACACTGAAGCTTTCTTT. Protein sequence: CASRTDMNTEAFF. The chain combines TRBV2 with TRBJ1-1, with a tentative D call TRBD1 (5 bases). V was trimmed by 6 bases and J by 0 bases, leaving 8 bases between them. The V gene's germline CDR1 is SNHLY and CDR2 FYNNEI. This CDR3 has 13 residues.

CDR3 nucleotide sequence: TGCGCCAGCAGCTTTATCGGACAGGCACCCCTCCACTTT. Protein: CASSFIGQAPLHF. The chain recombines TRBV5-1 with TRBJ1-6, with 7 nucleotides matching TRBD1. The trim removed 2 bases at V and 11 bases at J, leaving 4 bases unmatched. The CDR3 runs 13 residues. Germline V gene data show CDR1 as SGHRS and CDR2 as YFSETQ.

The rearrangement links TRBV12-5 to TRBJ1-5, with D uncertain. The CDR3 is 13 residues long. CDR1 LGHNT and CDR2 FRNRAP come from the germline V gene. V lost 1 base and J lost 1, with 2 bases in between. CDR3: CASGLGSNQPQHF. The CDR3 coding sequence is TGTGCTAGTGGTTTGGGAAGCAATCAGCCCCAGCATTTT.

The rearrangement uses TRBV30 and TRBJ2-5, with 10 bases identical to TRBD2. Trimming cost V 0 bases and J 5 bases; bases outside gene matches: 3. The germline V gene has CDR1 GTSNPN and CDR2 SVGIG (reference sequence). This CDR3 region has 14 residues. The CDR3 DNA reads TGTGCCTGGAGTGTAGGACTAGCGGCGGAGACCCAGTACTTC. This codes for CAWSVGLAAETQYF.

The CDR3 DNA reads as TGTGCCAGCAGCCGCGCGGCGCTCTCCTACGAGCAGTACTTC. It is translated as CASSRAALSYEQYF. The rearrangement uses TRBV6-2 or TRBV6-3 and TRBJ2-7; D remains ambiguous. Germline loops: CDR1 MNHEY, CDR2 SVGEGT. V was shortened by 6 bases and J by 0 bases, with 12 bases between the two germline ends. CDR3 length: 14 residues.

In DNA, the CDR3 is TGTGCCACCAGTGATCCCGGGACTAGCGGGAGCAAGACCAATGAGCAGTTCTTC. Protein sequence: CATSDPGTSGSKTNEQFF. This chain links TRBV24-1 with TRBJ2-1; 14 positions match TRBD2. Germline V gene lookup returns CDR1 KGHDR and CDR2 SFDVKD. J gave up 6 bases and V 3 bases, and 9 bases lay outside the gene matches. The CDR3 loop spans 18 amino acids.

The chain uses TRBV12-3 or TRBV12-4 and TRBJ1-5; a possible D gene is TRBD1 (6 bases). V lost 7 bases, J lost 7 bases, and 14 bases lay in between. This CDR3 spans 13 amino acids. CDR3 bases: TGTGCCAGCACCCAACAGGGATCCCAGCCCCAGCATTTT. It encodes CASTQQGSQPQHF.

The V call is TRBV5-3, the J call TRBJ2-3; 9 bases agree with TRBD2. TRBV5-3 carries the ORF label, with uncertain function. With 0 bases clipped from V and 4 bases from J, the junction kept 6 bases outside the gene matches. This CDR3 contains 16 residues. CDR3 sequence: CARSLDVAGVSDTQYF. In DNA, the CDR3 is TGTGCCAGAAGCTTGGATGTAGCGGGGGTGTCAGATACGCAGTATTTT.

The chain combines TRBV25-1 with TRBJ2-1, with 14 bases that match TRBD2. Germline assignment: CDR1 MGHDK and CDR2 SYGVNS. The CDR3 has 18 amino acids. Trimming took 2 bases from V and 7 from J; bases not matched to a gene: 10. The CDR3, as DNA: TGTGCCAGCAGTGAAACGAAAGGGACTAGCGGGAGTGGGAATGAGCAGTTCTTC. Translation: CASSETKGTSGSGNEQFF.

The chain recombines TRBV29-1 with TRBJ2-1; D possibly matches TRBD1 or TRBD2 (5 bases each). CDR3 length equals 13 residues. Germline CDR1 and CDR2: SQVTM and ANQGSEA. Trimming shortened V by 1 base and J by 10 bases, and 14 bases separated the two germline ends. CDR3 in DNA: TGCAGCGTTGAAGCGTGGGGACGAGGCGAGCAGTTCTTC. It translates to CSVEAWGRGEQFF.

In DNA, the CDR3 is TGTGCCAGCAGTCGATCAGGCCCTATAAGCTCCTACGAGCAGTACTTC. It translates to CASSRSGPISSYEQYF. The rearrangement links TRBV2 to TRBJ2-7; D is ambiguous. The V gene's germline CDR1 is SNHLY and CDR2 FYNNEI. The CDR3 runs to 16 residues. Trimming removed 5 bases from V and 0 bases from J, with 17 bases in between.

The chain links TRBV6-1 to TRBJ2-1; D is ambiguous. Germline CDR1 reads MNHNS; CDR2 reads SASEGT. V lost 2 bases and J 4 bases, leaving 12 bases between the germline ends. This CDR3 is built from 15 residues. In DNA, the CDR3 is TGTGCCAGCAGTGAACAAGGCACTGGATACAATGAGCAGTTCTTC. This codes for CASSEQGTGYNEQFF.

The chain couples TRBV5-4 to TRBJ2-3, with 9 positions matching TRBD1. Unmatched junction bases numbered 6, after V lost 4 bases and J lost 0 bases. This CDR3 is built from 16 residues. Per the germline V gene, CDR1 is SGHNT and CDR2 is YYREEE (reference sequence). For the CDR3, the DNA is TGTGCCAGCAGCACCCCACAGGGGGCGAGCACAGATACGCAGTATTTT. This sequence encodes CASSTPQGASTDTQYF. The complete variable domain, with remaining parts taken from reference TRBV5-4 and TRBJ2-3, reads ETGVTQSPTHLIKTRGQQVTLRCSSQSGHNTVSWYQQALGQGPQFIFQYYREEENGRGNFPPRFSGLQFPNYSSELNVNALELDDSALYLCASSTPQGASTDTQYFGPGTRLTVL.

The V gene is TRBV6-5, the J gene TRBJ2-7; D assignment may be TRBD1 or TRBD2 (5 bases each). This CDR3 region has 15 residues. Looked up from germline, CDR1 is MNHEY and CDR2 is SVGAGI. Between the trimmed V and J ends, which lost 6 bases and 0 bases, there was a span of 15 bases. The CDR3 loop reads CASSRPLRGSYEQYF. CDR3 bases: TGTGCCAGCAGCCGACCCCTGAGGGGCTCCTACGAGCAGTACTTC.

This sequence joins TRBV28 and TRBJ2-3, with D hard to call. Germline V CDR1 and CDR2: MDHEN, SYDVKM. This CDR3 has 15 amino acids. V was clipped by 3 bases and J by 6 bases, with 16 bases between them. The chain's CDR3 is CASSFLGAGRDTQYF. The CDR3 nucleotides read TGTGCCAGCAGTTTTTTGGGCGCTGGCCGGGATACGCAGTATTTT.